This TCR beta chain was identified in a study of blood T cell repertoires in COVID-19 (dated by TCRdb to the early 2020s). The study in broad terms: The collaborator samples originated in the United States, Italy and Spain and spanned the acute and convalescent phases of COVID-19. Deeply sampled blood TCRbeta repertoires from subjects exposed to, actively infected with, or recovered from COVID-19 were included in the dataset. HLA class I and class II types, where available, came from metadata supplied by the sample provider rather than from assay-based typing. The repertoires were released in a freely available public database meant as a resource for research on the immune response to SARS-CoV-2. The samples were drawn from the first 160 participants of the ongoing ImmuneRACE study and from some 1,300 subjects provided by 6 global collaborators. The material from the prospective study consisted of cDNA or gDNA derived from T cells, B-cell-depleted T cells, or PBMCs. Nearly every sample came with metadata listing a de-identified subject ID, COVID-19 status, age in years and sex.

Turning to this clone: Its antigen is unknown. No much larger clone is present one base from it, and per-base qualities are unavailable.

The CDR3, from cysteine to phenylalanine, totals 15 residues. This entry keeps only the CDR3 DNA: 45 bases, framed from base 1. Germline trimming amounts to 3 bases on V and 7 bases on J, with 12 as the count of junction bases outside the gene matches. Via the germline V gene (reference sequence), CDR1 is DFQATT and CDR2 SNEGSKA. The collaborating institutions used their own protocols to collect whole blood in K2EDTA tubes. For TCRbeta analysis, collaborators shipped samples as frozen whole blood, isolated PBMCs, or DNA extracted from either of those sample types. Study-level results and caveats: The amount of clinical and demographic metadata varied by source and participant and was provided uncurated.

TCRbeta CDR3 regions were amplified from genomic DNA by means of the immunoSEQ Assay, a bias-controlled multiplex PCR. Regarding the original processing steps: The number of nucleated cells in each sample was estimated from the amplification of reference gene primers within the assay. Sequence reads were collapsed and filtered to measure the absolute abundance of every unique TCRbeta CDR3 rearrangement. For each sample, productive Simpson clonality was calculated by taking the square root of Simpson's diversity index across productive rearrangements. The immuneACCESS repertoire file appears here via TCRdb, limited to in-frame rearrangements. These files lack a portion of the clones; in checked studies, under half of the deficit traces to unresolved V genes, and the cause of the others is not known. D and trimming come from the DNA, and the V and J calls and clone size come from that table. The sample table shows 200,000 to 250,000 clones, and 65% to 85% are seen once. Jointly, the top ten make up roughly 4% of the sample.

The sequence was collected from a woman aged 40 to 55 with active or convalescent COVID-19. Recombination joined TRBV20-1 with TRBJ1-1, with 9 bases aligning to TRBD1. Sequences were obtained from peripheral blood. The CDR3 loop reads CSASAYDRGTFEAFF. The DNA is as follows: TGCAGTGCTAGTGCTTATGACAGGGGGACTTTTGAAGCTTTCTTT.